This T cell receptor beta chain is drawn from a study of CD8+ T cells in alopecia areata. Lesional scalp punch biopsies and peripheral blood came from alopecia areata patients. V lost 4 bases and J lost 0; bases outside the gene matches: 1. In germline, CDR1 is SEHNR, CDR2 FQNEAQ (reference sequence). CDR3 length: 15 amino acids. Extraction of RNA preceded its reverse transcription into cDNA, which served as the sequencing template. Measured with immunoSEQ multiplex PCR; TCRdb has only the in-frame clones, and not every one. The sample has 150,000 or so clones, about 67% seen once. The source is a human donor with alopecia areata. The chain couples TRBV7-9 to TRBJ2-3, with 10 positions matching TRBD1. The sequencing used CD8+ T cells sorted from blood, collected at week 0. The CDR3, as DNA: TGTGCCAGCAGCTCGGGACAGGGGAGCACAGATACGCAGTATTTT. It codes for CASSSGQGSTDTQYF.